This TCR beta chain was recorded in a study of T cell repertoires in cytomegalovirus infection. The overall study: Selected CMV epitopes included recently identified HLA-C-restricted ones as well as well-studied HLA-B-restricted ones. Matching HLA type, along with CMV infection, was indicated by public TCR beta signatures.

For this clonotype: Antigen unknown.

TCRdb ran MiXCR on the reads and lists one entry per CDR3 protein. The sample includes fewer than 650,000 distinct CDR3 sequences, roughly 42% of them seen just once. This CDR3 spans 15 amino acids. The V gene lost 2 bases and the J gene lost 7 bases, with 17 bases spanning the gap. Whole-study results and caveats: What dominated the ex vivo response were HLA-C-restricted CMV-specific TCR beta clonotypes. Carriers of CMV plus the relevant HLA were identified by cumulative public TCR beta family frequency.

The sequence was collected from a human donor in good health (CMV status not recorded). Some clones in this sample may be carry-over from other donors' samples. The rearrangement links TRBV12-3 or TRBV12-4 to TRBJ1-1, with D possibly TRBD1 on 5 matching bases. The specimen comprised cultured PBMCs, sampled from culture after CMV antigen stimulation. CDR3 in amino acids: CASSLLMVAGLEAFF. The CDR3 DNA sequence: TGTGCCAGCAGTTTATTAATGGTAGCGGGGCTTGAAGCTTTCTTT.